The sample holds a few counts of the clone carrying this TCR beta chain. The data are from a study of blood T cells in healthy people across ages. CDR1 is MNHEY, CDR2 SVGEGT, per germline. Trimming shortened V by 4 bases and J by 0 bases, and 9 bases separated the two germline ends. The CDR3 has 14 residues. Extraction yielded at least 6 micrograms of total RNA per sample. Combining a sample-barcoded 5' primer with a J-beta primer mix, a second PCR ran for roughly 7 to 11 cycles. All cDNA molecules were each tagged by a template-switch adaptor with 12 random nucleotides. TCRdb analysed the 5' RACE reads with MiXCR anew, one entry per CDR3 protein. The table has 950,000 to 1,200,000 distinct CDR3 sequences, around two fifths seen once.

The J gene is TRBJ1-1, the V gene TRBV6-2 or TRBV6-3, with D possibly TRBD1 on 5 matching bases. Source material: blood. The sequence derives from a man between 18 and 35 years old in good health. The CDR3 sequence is CASSWDGVNTEAFF. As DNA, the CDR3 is TGTGCCAGCAGTTGGGACGGGGTGAACACTGAAGCTTTCTTT.